The present T cell receptor (beta chain) was sequenced within a study of T cell responses to AZD1222 COVID-19 vaccine. The study's findings and limits: The CD4 TCRs associated with vaccination extended across spike and predominated at 160-218 and 743-854. Mostly white British, mostly female donors; authors suggested clonal diversity may be underestimated. Reports indicate that nearly half of spike-specific TCRs are directed at unmutated variant regions. Just a handful of AZD1222 recipients were seropositive at baseline.

Measured with immunoSEQ multiplex PCR; TCRdb has only the in-frame clones, and not every one. The sample consists of 40,000 to 55,000 clones, approximately 86% of them appearing once. The germline gives CDR1 MRHNA, CDR2 SNTAGT. V was pared by 5 bases and J by 7 bases, with 12 bases of the junction left unmatched. CDR3 size: 15 residues. On this clone: Antigen: not known.

The chain employs TRBV6-4 and TRBJ1-2; the match to TRBD1 covers 8 bases. The TCR sequence derives from an adult who received the AZD1222 COVID-19 vaccine. Here the sequenced sample was peripheral blood, taken 28 days after the second AZD1222 dose. CDR3 in amino acids: CASSNNQGAESGYTF. The CDR3 bases are TGTGCCAGCAGTAACAATCAGGGGGCAGAGAGTGGCTACACCTTC.